This entry lists 12 T cell receptor beta chains sequenced from one sample in a study of patients and donors after allogeneic stem cell transplantation. TCRdb fed the RT-PCR reads into MiXCR, producing one record per CDR3 protein. The sample holds tens of thousands of distinct CDR3 sequences, 48% seen once. Sequencing was performed on blood, either unsorted or a sorted T cell fraction (not recorded which). The receptor source for this set is a human donor who was either an allogeneic HSCT recipient or a stem cell or donor lymphocyte infusion donor (not recorded which). It is not recorded whose cells these are; they may come from a transplant donor.

This clonotype has more than one count but fewer than ten. The chain is built from TRBV6-5 and TRBJ1-2; D is uncertain. Germline V gives CDR1 MNHEY, CDR2 SVGAGI. The CDR3 loop spans 14 amino acids. Trimming stripped 0 bases from V and 3 bases from J, with 8 bases between. CDR3 sequence (DNA): TGTGCCAGCAGTTACTCCACGGGTTACTATGGCTACACCTTC. Translated: CASSYSTGYYGYTF.

This clonotype has only a few counts. The chain links TRBV4-1 to TRBJ1-5; TRBD1 matches at 9 bases. Losses at the gene ends were 3 bases for V and 6 bases for J; bases not matched to a gene: 3. Looked up from germline, CDR1 is MGHRA and CDR2 is YSYEKL. CDR3 size: 14 residues. This chain's CDR3 is CASSQLQGAQPQHF. CDR3 nucleotide sequence: TGCGCCAGCAGCCAGTTACAGGGGGCTCAGCCCCAGCATTTT.

This clonotype was seen more than once but under ten times. V and J are TRBV11-2 and TRBJ1-1; D remains unclear. CDR3 length equals 13 residues. Germline lookup yields CDR1 SGHAT and CDR2 FQNNGV. V was clipped by 3 bases and J by 0 bases, with 5 bases between them. CDR3 sequence (DNA): TGTGCCAGCAGCTTTGGTCTGAACACTGAAGCTTTCTTT. It codes for CASSFGLNTEAFF. The full variable domain, with the rest looked up from reference TRBV11-2 and TRBJ1-1, is EAGVAQSPRYKIIEKRQSVAFWCNPISGHATLYWYQQILGQGPKLLIQFQNNGVVDDSQLPKDRFSAERLKGVDSTLKIQPAKLEDSAVYLCASSFGLNTEAFFGQGTRLTVV.

This clonotype was seen only once. This chain connects TRBV29-1 to TRBJ2-5; D call uncertain. Trimming stripped 2 bases from V and 9 bases from J, with 13 bases between. Germline V gene sequence: CDR1 SQVTM, CDR2 ANQGSEA. The CDR3 loop spans 12 amino acids. The CDR3 nucleotides are TGCAGCGTTGAATCAATCCTGCTAGCCCAGTACTTC. As protein: CSVESILLAQYF.

The chain couples TRBV27 to TRBJ1-4; tentative D call: TRBD1 (6 bases). The CDR3 length is 15 residues. With 0 bases removed from V and 7 bases from J, the gap between germline ends came to 12 bases. Germline V gene data show CDR1 as MNHEY and CDR2 as SMNVEV (reference sequence). CDR3 nucleotide sequence: TGTGCCAGCAGTTTATCCGGGGGGCCCTTTGAAAAACTGTTTTTT. Translation gives CASSLSGGPFEKLFF.

CDR3 sequence reads: CASSARTSSADEQYF. CDR3 coding DNA: TGTGCCAGCAGCGCAAGGACTAGTAGTGCCGACGAGCAGTACTTC. This chain links TRBV11-1 with TRBJ2-7; 7 bases align to TRBD2. This CDR3 comprises 15 residues. The V segment lost 5 bases and the J segment 5 bases; nucleotides outside the gene matches: 12. Per germline, CDR1 SGHAT and CDR2 FQDESV (reference sequence).

V usage is TRBV6-5 and J usage is TRBJ1-5; 9 bases are shared with TRBD1. The V and J ends lost 6 bases and 2 bases, in that order; junction bases with no gene match: 5. CDR1 and CDR2 (germline): MNHEY, SVGAGI. The CDR3 totals 15 residues. CDR3 nucleotides: TGTGCCAGCAGACGTGACAGGGGGGGCAATCAGCCCCAGCATTTT. Translated: CASRRDRGGNQPQHF.

V is TRBV4-1 and J is TRBJ1-4, with a weak D call TRBD1 (5 bases). CDR3 length equals 13 residues. V shed 4 bases and J shed 7 bases, with 10 bases lying between them. The germline CDR1 and CDR2 sequences are MGHRA and YSYEKL. The CDR3 reads CASSPGLSEKLFF. The DNA for the CDR3 is TGCGCCAGCAGCCCAGGGTTATCTGAAAAACTGTTTTTT.

Points on this clonotype: At one end, the junction sequence differs from germline, possibly due to a read error. The CDR3 sequence is CASSSDVNTEAFF. In DNA form, the CDR3 reads TGTGCTAGCAGTTCCGATGTTAACACTGAAGCTTTCTTT. V is TRBV7-7 and J is TRBJ1-1; no clear D gene. Looked up from germline, CDR1 is SSHAT and CDR2 is FNYEAQ (reference sequence). There are 13 residues in the CDR3.

The chain combines TRBV7-2 with TRBJ1-1; D is uncertain. Per germline, CDR1 SGHTA and CDR2 FQGNSA. V was trimmed by 5 bases and J by 11 bases, leaving 24 bases between them. This CDR3 is 15 amino acids long. The CDR3 loop is CASSRKIGLSATAFF. The CDR3 bases are TGTGCCAGCAGCCGAAAGATTGGACTTTCCGCAACGGCTTTCTTT.

The gene calls are TRBV29-1 and TRBJ1-1; 7 positions match TRBD1. The CDR3 spans 12 residues. The trim removed 7 bases at V and 6 bases at J, leaving 8 bases unmatched. Germline loops: CDR1 SQVTM, CDR2 ANQGSEA. CDR3 nucleotide sequence: TGCAGCGCCTACGAGACAGGGCCTGAAGCTTTCTTT. This codes for CSAYETGPEAFF. Full variable domain (remainder filled in from reference TRBV29-1 and TRBJ1-1): SAVISQKPSRDICQRGTSLTIQCQVDSQVTMMFWYRQQPGQSLTLIATANQGSEATYESGFVIDKFPISRPNLTFSTLTVSNMSPEDSSIYLCSAYETGPEAFFGQGTRLTVV.

This clonotype occurred a few times. This sequence joins TRBV6-5 and TRBJ1-1; D unresolved. V lost 2 bases to trimming and J lost 10 bases, with 14 bases between them. The CDR3 loop spans 13 amino acids. CDR1 MNHEY and CDR2 SVGAGI come from the germline V gene. CDR3 sequence reads: CASSYGRHSGAFF. The CDR3 bases are TGTGCCAGCAGTTACGGACGACACTCAGGAGCTTTCTTT.